This T cell receptor beta chain was documented in a study of T-cell memory formation after mild COVID-19. Trimming removed 10 bases at V and 0 bases at J, with 18 bases between. The germline V gene has CDR1 KGHSH and CDR2 LQKENI. The CDR3 has 15 residues. After 5'RACE with constant-segment primers, TCR alpha and TCR beta cDNA libraries carrying sample barcodes and UMIs were obtained. TCRdb re-called the 5' RACE reads through MiXCR, storing one row per CDR3 protein. The profile covers about 360,000 distinct CDR3 sequences, with under 15% appearing a single time and around 21% taken by the ten largest. Notes on the study in general: That cross-reactive memory joined was suggested by some responding clones appearing in pre-infection memory. Clones that shrank (day 15 to 85) were balanced CD4/CD8, whereas later expanders leaned CD4+.

Concerning this clonotype: The antigen is undetermined.

The genes are TRBV18 and TRBJ1-1; possibly TRBD1 for D (6 bases). This sequence was found in a man younger than 30 who had mild COVID-19 (a few samples of this study predate the infection). Cell type and time point are not known. The specimen sequenced was PBMCs or a T cell subset sorted from them (not recorded which). CDR3 sequence (DNA): TGTGCCACCCACGGTCGGGGACAAATGAACACTGAAGCTTTCTTT. Translation: CATHGRGQMNTEAFF. The full variable domain, in which reference TRBV18 and TRBJ1-1 provide the parts outside the CDR3, is NAGVMQNPRHLVRRRGQEARLRCSPMKGHSHVYWYRQLPEEGLKFMVYLQKENIIDESGMPKERFSAEFPKEGPSILRIQQVVRGDSAAYFCATHGRGQMNTEAFFGQGTRLTVV.